This T cell receptor (beta chain) was recovered during a study of blood T cells in healthy people across ages. The sample holds a few counts of this clonotype. Its ends do not fully match the called genes, so a read error is possible. Primers used in a second PCR of about 6 to 11 cycles were a sample-barcoded 5' primer and a J-beta primer mix. TCRdb called the 5' RACE reads again in MiXCR, with one record for every CDR3 protein. The repertoire holds 1.5 million to 2 million distinct CDR3 sequences, 28% seen once, with 7.7% in the top ten. The CDR3 runs 13 residues. Germline V gene sequence: CDR1 SNHLY, CDR2 FYNNEI.

The sample comprised blood. This clonotype was sampled from a woman aged 30 to 39 in good health. The chain carries TRBV2 and TRBJ2-7, with no clear D. DNA of the CDR3: TGCGCCAGCAGTGAATTCCCAGGCTTTGGGCAGTACTTC. It is translated as CASSEFPGFGQYF.